A selection of T cell receptor beta chains follows, all from one sample in a study of beta chain features in type 1 diabetes. Using immunoSEQ multiplex PCR, the repertoire was profiled, and TCRdb retains in-frame clones only, with some absent. Of nearly 350,000 clones in the sample, 9.3% were seen once. Input material: central memory CD4+ T cells from blood. The receptors shown here come from a man aged 25 to 45 with type 1 diabetes. Each CDR3 is given with its conserved first and last residue. The order of the fields is J gene, V gene, clone size, D gene, CDR3 protein, CDR3 DNA. D genes are given only for firm matches. Clone size appears in some rows only: once, few, many, or a class for an expanded clone.

J: TRBJ2-5; V: TRBV7-2; size: few; D: -; CDR3: CASSPHREETQYF; DNA: TGTGCCAGCAGCCCTCACAGGGAAGAGACCCAGTACTTC
J: TRBJ1-4; V: TRBV4-3; size: -; D: -; CDR3: CASAPFAGATNEKLFF; DNA: TGCGCCAGCGCGCCCTTCGCAGGTGCAACTAATGAAAAACTGTTTTTT
J: TRBJ1-5; V: TRBV28; size: many; D: -; CDR3: CASRGGAGYSNQPQHF; DNA: TGTGCCAGCAGAGGCGGGGCTGGTTATAGCAATCAGCCCCAGCATTTT
J: TRBJ2-6; V: TRBV21-1; size: -; D: -; CDR3: CASSKVAVGGANVLTF; DNA: TGTGCCAGCAGCAAAGTGGCGGTTGGTGGGGCCAACGTCCTGACTTTC
J: TRBJ2-7; V: TRBV28; size: many; D: -; CDR3: CASSIYGSKFADEQYF; DNA: TGTGCCAGCAGTATATATGGGTCTAAATTTGCCGACGAGCAGTACTTC
J: TRBJ2-7; V: TRBV18; size: -; D: TRBD2; CDR3: CASSPRSRTSGYEQYF; DNA: TGTGCCAGCTCACCTCGTTCGCGGACTAGCGGCTACGAGCAGTACTTC
J: TRBJ2-5; V: TRBV7-2; size: -; D: TRBD2; CDR3: CASSILAGFQETQYF; DNA: TGTGCCAGCAGCATACTAGCGGGGTTTCAAGAGACCCAGTACTTC
J: TRBJ2-3; V: TRBV7-9; size: -; D: -; CDR3: CASSLSPASTDTQYF; DNA: TGTGCCAGCAGCTTATCCCCGGCCTCCACAGATACGCAGTATTTT
J: TRBJ2-7; V: TRBV2; size: few; D: -; CDR3: CASSPKGAGEQYF; DNA: TGTGCCAGCAGCCCCAAGGGGGCGGGGGAGCAGTACTTC
J: TRBJ1-2; V: TRBV29-1; size: -; D: -; CDR3: CSVERSSTGPNYGYTF; DNA: TGCAGCGTTGAACGGTCCTCGACAGGCCCTAACTATGGCTACACCTTC
J: TRBJ2-3; V: TRBV5-1; size: once; D: -; CDR3: CASSLGIRFTTDTQYF; DNA: TGCGCCAGCAGCTTGGGTATACGCTTTACCACAGATACGCAGTATTTT
J: TRBJ2-5; V: TRBV5-1; size: -; D: -; CDR3: CASSASTGRETQYF; DNA: TGCGCCAGCAGCGCCTCGACAGGGAGGGAGACCCAGTACTTC
J: TRBJ2-5; V: TRBV27; size: -; D: -; CDR3: CASSLGETQYF; DNA: TGTGCCAGCAGTTTAGGAGAGACCCAGTACTTC
J: TRBJ2-3; V: TRBV7-8; size: few; D: -; CDR3: CASTQGRGSTDTQYF; DNA: TGTGCCAGCACCCAGGGGCGGGGGAGCACAGATACGCAGTATTTT
J: TRBJ2-7; V: TRBV11-2; size: -; D: TRBD1; CDR3: CASSSSSPDRGVVEQYF; DNA: TGTGCCAGCAGCTCATCTAGCCCGGACAGGGGGGTCGTCGAGCAGTACTTC
J: TRBJ1-5; V: TRBV14; size: -; D: -; CDR3: CASSQEPRYSNQPQHF; DNA: TGTGCCAGCAGCCAAGAGCCCAGGTATAGCAATCAGCCCCAGCATTTT
J: TRBJ1-2; V: TRBV6-1; size: -; D: -; CDR3: CASSDDHFSLYGYTF; DNA: TGTGCCAGCAGTGACGACCATTTTTCCCTCTATGGCTACACCTTC
J: TRBJ2-1; V: TRBV11-2; size: -; D: TRBD2; CDR3: CASSLRRGFNNEQFF; DNA: TGTGCCAGCAGTTTGCGGCGGGGGTTCAACAATGAGCAGTTCTTC